The T cell receptor (beta chain) under discussion was sequenced for a study of beta chain features in type 1 diabetes. The V end was cut by 1 base, the J end by 4 bases, with 13 bases between. Per germline, CDR1 SGHTA and CDR2 FQGNSA. The CDR3 is made up of 16 amino acids. Reverse transcription of all isolated RNA meant that expressed TCRB transcripts were sequenced. TCRdb keeps only in-frame clones here, not all; method: immunoSEQ multiplex PCR. The sample contains 360,000 or so clones, around a fifth of which appear only once. The material sequenced was naive CD4+ T cells from blood. The sequence was obtained from a woman aged 18-29 years in good health. The chain joins TRBV7-2 to TRBJ2-2, with D possibly TRBD2 on 5 matching bases. The CDR3 DNA sequence: TGTGCCAGCAGCTTAGACTTGGAAGGGAGCACCGGGGAGCTGTTTTTT. It specifies CASSLDLEGSTGELFF.